This entry features one TCR beta chain sequence. Its antigen remains unidentified. TCRdb passed the RT-PCR reads through MiXCR, listing each CDR3 protein once. This table holds around 530,000 distinct CDR3 sequences, roughly 12% found once. V shed 7 bases and J 0 bases; nucleotides not matched to a gene: 6. This CDR3 is built from 14 residues. The germline V gene encodes CDR1 MNHNS and CDR2 SASEGT. This sample stems from a study of response to subunit inactivated influenza vaccine. Whole-study results and caveats: After each seasonal influenza vaccination, few new T cells are recruited, the authors suggested.

The input for sequencing was PBMCs from blood, taken on the day of vaccination. The chain carries TRBV6-1 and TRBJ2-7; 7 nucleotides line up with TRBD2. The source is a man aged 45-65 years who received an inactivated influenza vaccine. CDR3 in DNA: TGTGCCAGCAATAACGGCGGGAGCTCCTACGAGCAGTACTTC. Amino acid sequence: CASNNGGSSYEQYF.